This T cell receptor beta chain was observed in a study of shared clonotypes between healthy human individuals. Findings and limits, study-wide: For naive CD4 cells, 4% to 6% of clonotypes were shared across a handful of donors.

This clone has only a few counts. As yet, its antigen is unknown. Method: immunoSEQ multiplex PCR; TCRdb's copy keeps in-frame clones and lacks some. Among some 1 million clones listed, roughly 70% were seen once. This CDR3 is 12 amino acids long. V lost 5 bases and J 6 bases, leaving 7 bases between the germline ends. Germline CDR1 SGHTA, CDR2 FQGTGA. The sequencing input was memory CD4+ T cells sorted from blood. Subset: CD45RA-negative fraction. The chain combines TRBV7-3 with TRBJ2-2; unclear D gene. The clonotype was recovered from a man between 18 and 29 years old in good health. CDR3 protein: CASSTRAGELFF. The CDR3 bases are TGTGCCAGCAGCACCCGGGCCGGGGAGCTGTTTTTT.